Below, 28 T cell receptor beta chains from the same sample are listed, as sequenced in a study of blood T cell repertoires in COVID-19. Method: immunoSEQ multiplex PCR; TCRdb's copy keeps in-frame clones and lacks some. The table shows some 320,000 clones, with around 84% occurring only once. The sample comprised PBMCs or T cells enriched from blood (not recorded which). The receptor source for this set is a woman aged 25 to 39 who had been exposed to COVID-19.

This chain joins TRBV19 and TRBJ2-1; 10 bases map to TRBD2. With 6 bases clipped from V and 10 bases from J, the junction kept 18 bases outside the gene matches. The CDR3 runs to 17 residues. The germline V gene has CDR1 LNHDA and CDR2 SQIVND (reference sequence). CDR3 DNA: TGTGCCAGTAGAACGACCGGGGCTAGCGGGAGAATTGGGGAGCAGTTCTTC. Its protein product is CASRTTGASGRIGEQFF. The full variable domain, with the rest looked up from reference TRBV19 and TRBJ2-1, is DGGITQSPKYLFRKEGQNVTLSCEQNLNHDAMYWYRQDPGQGLRLIYYSQIVNDFQKGDIAEGYSVSREKKESFPLTVTSAQKNPTAFYLCASRTTGASGRIGEQFFGPGTRLTVL.

The rearrangement joins TRBV7-8 to TRBJ2-3; D gene ambiguous. The CDR3 consists of 17 residues. Trimming took off 5 bases at V and 4 bases at J, with 22 bases between the two ends. CDR1 and CDR2 from the germline V gene are SGHVS and FQNEAQ. DNA for the CDR3: TGTGCCAGCAGCCCTAATTCCGGGTCTCGTGTCCCAGATACGCAGTATTTT. Its protein product is CASSPNSGSRVPDTQYF.

The chain links TRBV28 to TRBJ2-7; D unclear. The CDR3 is 11 amino acids. Germline V gene lookup returns CDR1 MDHEN and CDR2 SYDVKM. V shed 7 bases and J shed 3 bases, with 7 bases lying between them. CDR3 in amino acids: CASTGNYEQYF. The DNA for the CDR3 is TGTGCCAGCACAGGCAACTACGAGCAGTACTTC.

This chain uses TRBV5-1 with TRBJ1-1; D is uncertain. V was trimmed by 5 bases and J by 3 bases, leaving 20 bases between them. The length of the CDR3 is 16 residues. Looked up from germline, CDR1 is SGHRS and CDR2 is YFSETQ. CDR3 DNA: TGCGCCAGCAGTCTAATTCCGGGTCAGATATACACTGAAGCTTTCTTT. Protein sequence: CASSLIPGQIYTEAFF.

The chain combines TRBV27 with TRBJ2-7; 7 bases map to TRBD1. The CDR3 spans 18 residues. Germline V lookup: CDR1 MNHEY, CDR2 SMNVEV (reference sequence). Unmatched junction bases numbered 18, after V lost 4 bases and J lost 3 bases. The CDR3, as DNA: TGTGCCAGCAGTTCCCGGCCAGGGGGAACTTCCCACTACTACGAGCAGTACTTC. Translation: CASSSRPGGTSHYYEQYF.

V gene TRBV5-4 combines with J gene TRBJ1-5, with D uncertain. V was cut by 4 bases and J by 9 bases, with 14 bases left in between. Germline values: CDR1 SGHNT, CDR2 YYREEE (reference sequence). This CDR3 spans 13 amino acids. The CDR3: CASSQKPQLPQHF. CDR3 in DNA: TGTGCCAGCAGCCAGAAACCCCAGTTGCCCCAGCATTTT.

The chain carries TRBV5-5 and TRBJ2-5; D may be TRBD1 (6 bases). The germline gives CDR1 SGHKS, CDR2 YYEKEE (reference sequence). This CDR3 has 15 amino acids. Trimming removed 0 bases from V and 4 bases from J, with 13 bases in between. The chain's CDR3 is CASSLGRGLPETQYF. The DNA of the CDR3 is TGTGCCAGCAGCTTGGGCAGGGGTCTCCCAGAGACCCAGTACTTC.

The J gene is TRBJ2-5, the V gene TRBV4-1, with a weak D call TRBD2 (6 bases). The CDR3 loop spans 15 amino acids. CDR1 and CDR2 (germline): MGHRA, YSYEKL. Trimming left V 5 bases short and J 0 bases short, with 13 bases between. The CDR3 coding sequence is TGCGCCAGCAGCAAAAGCGCGGGGTACCAAGAGACCCAGTACTTC. Translating it yields CASSKSAGYQETQYF.

This clone came up once. The chain combines TRBV4-2 with TRBJ2-7; 8 bases are a match to TRBD1. CDR3 length: 16 residues. CDR1 and CDR2 (germline): LGHNA, YNFKEQ. J lost 2 bases, V lost 2 bases, and 8 bases had no gene match. CDR3 in amino acids: CASSQRYQQGAYEQYF. CDR3 nucleotide sequence: TGTGCCAGCAGCCAACGATACCAACAGGGGGCCTACGAGCAGTACTTC.

This rearrangement joins TRBV15 to TRBJ2-7; weak D call: TRBD1 (5 bases). Germline CDR1 LNHNV, CDR2 YYDKDF (reference sequence). V lost 0 bases and J 4 bases, leaving 13 bases between the germline ends. The CDR3 has 15 amino acids. CDR3 residues: CATSRDSARAYEQYF. The DNA of the CDR3 is TGTGCCACCAGCAGAGATTCGGCCAGGGCGTACGAGCAGTACTTC.

The rearrangement links TRBV5-6 to TRBJ2-7; no firm D call. V lost 2 bases and J 0 bases, leaving 15 bases between the germline ends. This CDR3 has 16 amino acids. The V gene's germline CDR1 is SGHDT and CDR2 YYEEEE. The CDR3 nucleotides read TGTGCCAGCAGCTTTGGGTTGGCGGAGTTCTCCTACGAGCAGTACTTC. Amino acids: CASSFGLAEFSYEQYF. Together with reference TRBV5-6 and TRBJ2-7, the CDR3 gives the full variable domain: DAGVTQSPTHLIKTRGQQVTLRCSPKSGHDTVSWYQQALGQGPQFIFQYYEEEERQRGNFPDRFSGHQFPNYSSELNVNALLLGDSALYLCASSFGLAEFSYEQYFGPGTRLTVT.

Notes on this clone: At the DNA level, this CDR3 is encoded by other sequences in the same sample as well. V gene TRBV5-1 combines with J gene TRBJ2-3, with TRBD2 identical over 9 bases. V trimming: 2 bases; J trimming: 1 base; junction bases outside the gene matches: 2. The germline V gene encodes CDR1 SGHRS and CDR2 YFSETQ. CDR3 length equals 15 residues. The CDR3: CASSLAGGRTDTQYF. DNA of the CDR3: TGCGCCAGCAGCTTAGCGGGGGGACGCACAGATACGCAGTATTTT.

V is TRBV12-3 or TRBV12-4 and J is TRBJ2-7; TRBD1 matches at 7 bases. The CDR3 has 13 residues. J was trimmed by 7 bases and V by 5 bases; bases with no gene match: 8. This chain's CDR3 is CASSLGQVWEQYF. In nucleotides, the CDR3 is TGTGCCAGCAGTCTAGGACAGGTTTGGGAGCAGTACTTC.

J is TRBJ2-7 and V is TRBV28; 7 bases fit TRBD2. The CDR3 runs to 13 residues. Germline assignment: CDR1 MDHEN and CDR2 SYDVKM. V lost 9 bases, J lost 2 bases, and 7 bases stayed unmatched. The CDR3 loop is CASAGGIAYEQYF. For the CDR3, the DNA is TGTGCCAGTGCCGGGGGGATCGCCTACGAGCAGTACTTC.

The DNA for the CDR3 is TGTGCCAGCCTAGGTTCCGCTGGAGGCTACACCTTC. Encoded protein: CASLGSAGGYTF. The chain uses TRBV28 and TRBJ1-2, with D unclear. The germline V and J ends were trimmed by 8 bases and 8 bases, with 15 bases remaining between them. The length of the CDR3 is 12 residues. CDR1 and CDR2 from the germline V gene are MDHEN and SYDVKM.

J is TRBJ1-1 and V is TRBV27, with D possibly being TRBD1 (6 bases). This CDR3 has 13 residues. Germline lookup yields CDR1 MNHEY and CDR2 SMNVEV (reference sequence). The V gene lost 2 bases and the J gene lost 6 bases, with 10 bases spanning the gap. DNA of the CDR3: TGTGCCAGCAGTTTAGGGGGGGCCGCTGAAGCTTTCTTT. It is translated as CASSLGGAAEAFF.

This chain connects TRBV19 to TRBJ2-5; D perhaps matches TRBD1 (5 bases). The CDR3 spans 15 residues. Deletions cut 1 base from V and 5 bases from J, with 14 bases between. CDR1 and CDR2 (germline): LNHDA, SQIVND (reference sequence). CDR3 amino acids: CASSIGGLGLETQYF. CDR3 in DNA: TGTGCCAGTAGTATAGGGGGCCTAGGCCTGGAGACCCAGTACTTC.

The rearrangement joins TRBV5-4 to TRBJ1-1; no firm D call. The V end was cut by 4 bases, the J end by 5 bases, with 18 bases between. CDR3 size: 15 residues. Germline loops: CDR1 SGHNT, CDR2 YYREEE (reference sequence). The CDR3 protein is CASSPSGSRRTEAFF. The CDR3 DNA reads as TGTGCCAGCAGCCCCTCTGGGAGTAGGAGAACTGAAGCTTTCTTT.

This clone occurred many times. Other DNA sequences in the sample encode the same CDR3. V usage is TRBV5-6 and J usage is TRBJ1-5, with 9 positions matching TRBD1. This CDR3 comprises 16 residues. V dropped 4 bases and J dropped 0; count of bases not matched to a gene: 5. CDR1 and CDR2 from the germline V gene are SGHDT and YYEEEE. The CDR3 DNA is TGTGCCAGCAGCCAACGACAGGGGGATAGCAATCAGCCCCAGCATTTT. It codes for CASSQRQGDSNQPQHF.

This clone was seen a handful of times. V usage is TRBV30 and J usage is TRBJ1-3, with 9 positions matching TRBD1. V shed 3 bases and J 4 bases; nucleotides not matched to a gene: 7. The CDR3 runs 15 residues. Germline values: CDR1 GTSNPN, CDR2 SVGIG (reference sequence). The CDR3 DNA is TGTGCCTGGAGCGAGGGGACAGGGAGGGGAAACACCATATATTTT. It encodes CAWSEGTGRGNTIYF.

This chain links TRBV29-1 with TRBJ2-7; D may be TRBD1 (6 bases). The germline V gene encodes CDR1 SQVTM and CDR2 ANQGSEA. This CDR3 has 11 residues. With 3 bases removed from V and 3 bases from J, the gap between germline ends came to 6 bases. CDR3 DNA sequence: TGCAGCGTTGAGGACAGCTACGAGCAGTACTTC. As protein: CSVEDSYEQYF.

The chain joins TRBV13 to TRBJ2-1, with a possible D match to TRBD1 (6 bases). The CDR3 covers 17 residues. The germline V gene encodes CDR1 PRHDT and CDR2 FYEKMQ (reference sequence). V was trimmed by 5 bases and J by 0 bases, leaving 17 bases between them. DNA for the CDR3: TGTGCCAGCAGCACATATCCGGGACATCACTCCTACAATGAGCAGTTCTTC. This gives the protein CASSTYPGHHSYNEQFF.

The chain employs TRBV15 and TRBJ1-3; D gene unclear. CDR3 length: 15 amino acids. Trimming took 1 base from V and 0 from J, leaving 7 bases between them. Germline V gene sequence: CDR1 LNHNV, CDR2 YYDKDF (reference sequence). The CDR3: CATSRGGSSGNTIYF. The CDR3 coding sequence is TGTGCCACCAGCAGAGGAGGCAGCTCTGGAAACACCATATATTTT.

The chain uses TRBV10-3 and TRBJ1-1; tentative D call: TRBD1 (6 bases). The CDR3 extends over 13 amino acids. CDR1 is ENHRY and CDR2 is SYGVKD in the germline V gene. V lost 6 bases to trimming and J lost 1 base, with 9 bases between them. The CDR3 nucleotides are TGTGCCATCAGAGGACAGCCGAACACTGAAGCTTTCTTT. Encoded protein: CAIRGQPNTEAFF.

This clone was counted between two and nine times. This chain joins TRBV30 and TRBJ2-2, with D tentatively TRBD1 (6 bases). CDR1 GTSNPN and CDR2 SVGIG come from the germline V gene (reference sequence). V lost 0 bases to trimming and J lost 4 bases, with 6 bases between them. CDR3 length equals 13 residues. CDR3 sequence reads: CAWSVQGTGELFF. The DNA of the CDR3 is TGTGCCTGGAGTGTACAGGGCACCGGGGAGCTGTTTTTT.

The V call is TRBV10-3, the J call TRBJ2-2; a weak D match, TRBD1 (6 bases). CDR1 ENHRY and CDR2 SYGVKD come from the germline V gene. Trimming took 7 bases from V and 1 from J, leaving 16 bases between them. The CDR3 sequence is 16 residues long. The CDR3 loop reads CAITKTTGMNTGELFF. In DNA form, the CDR3 reads TGTGCCATCACGAAGACGACAGGAATGAACACCGGGGAGCTGTTTTTT.

J is TRBJ2-1 and V is TRBV5-4, with D maybe TRBD2 (5 bases). Germline CDR1 and CDR2: SGHNT and YYREEE (reference sequence). V gave up 3 bases and J gave up 6 bases, with 13 bases separating them. This CDR3 is 14 amino acids long. CDR3 loop: CASSSKLVGNEQFF. The CDR3 bases are TGTGCCAGCAGCTCTAAACTAGTAGGCAATGAGCAGTTCTTC.

As DNA, the CDR3 is TGTGCCAGCAGTGGGACTAGCGGGCGACGGTACTTC. It yields the protein CASSGTSGRRYF. This chain uses TRBV9 with TRBJ2-7; 12 bases line up with TRBD2. CDR1 is SGDLS and CDR2 is YYNGEE in the germline V gene. The CDR3 has 12 amino acids. V gave up 5 bases and J gave up 12 bases; unmatched junction bases: 6.